What follows describes a single T cell receptor (beta chain). Trimming removed 9 bases from V and 6 bases from J; junction bases left unmatched: 11. Per germline, CDR1 SNHLY and CDR2 FYNNEI. This CDR3 comprises 14 residues. The record originates from a study of blood T cell repertoires in COVID-19. The overall study: In each case, the material was cDNA or gDNA derived from T cells, B-cell-depleted T cells, or PBMCs.

As processed by the authors: By means of reference gene primer amplification, nucleated cell counts were estimated. Using immunoSEQ multiplex PCR, the repertoire was profiled, and TCRdb retains in-frame clones only, with some absent. V and J calls and clone size are given by that table; D and trimming were obtained from the DNA. The sample lists some 72,000 clones; about 89% were seen once. The source of this sequence is a man in his sixties with acute or convalescent COVID-19. Source material: peripheral blood. The gene calls are TRBV2 and TRBJ1-1, with 9 bases lining up with TRBD1. Written as DNA, the CDR3 is TGTGCCAGTCCCCTGACAGGGGGTAGTGCTGAAGCTTTCTTT. Protein product: CASPLTGGSAEAFF.